One and the same sample provided the 30 T cell receptor beta chains below, sequenced in a study of TIL therapy for anti-PD-1-resistant metastatic lung cancer. Specified time point: pre-treatment sample, taken before nivolumab and TIL therapy. Pleural nodules or supraclavicular lymph nodes made up most of the excised metastases sampled. The libraries were made with immunoSEQ v3. Data came from immunoSEQ multiplex PCR; TCRdb stores just in-frame clones and leaves some out. The sample holds 95,000 or so clones; 55% to 75% are singletons and the top ten take about a tenth. Sequenced here: tumor tissue, sampled at baseline. These receptors were collected from a person aged 25 to 79 with non-small cell lung cancer.

The genes are TRBV9 and TRBJ2-2; D gene ambiguous. The CDR3 is 13 amino acids. V lost 2 bases to trimming and J lost 7 bases, with 9 bases between them. Germline V gene data show CDR1 as SGDLS and CDR2 as YYNGEE. The CDR3 here is CASSVYWGGELFF. In DNA form, the CDR3 reads TGTGCCAGCAGCGTCTACTGGGGCGGGGAGCTGTTTTTT.

V usage is TRBV18 and J usage is TRBJ2-7, with TRBD1 matching 9 bases. The CDR3 contains 14 residues. Germline CDR1 reads KGHSH; CDR2 reads LQKENI. Germline trimming cut 2 bases from V and 5 bases from J; bases unmatched to any gene: 4. The CDR3 nucleotides are TGTGCCAGCTCACCAGGGACAGGGAGCCACGAGCAGTACTTC. Protein: CASSPGTGSHEQYF.

The gene calls are TRBV28 and TRBJ1-2, with D perhaps matching TRBD1 (5 bases). Germline CDR1 and CDR2: MDHEN and SYDVKM. The CDR3 is 12 amino acids. V was pared by 8 bases and J by 4 bases, with 11 bases between. The CDR3: CASGDVIYGYTF. DNA for the CDR3: TGTGCCAGCGGGGACGTAATCTATGGCTACACCTTC.

This clone was picked up a small number of times. The rearrangement uses TRBV3-1 (or the pseudogene TRBV3-2) and TRBJ1-6, with 7 bases lining up with TRBD1. CDR1 and CDR2 (germline): LGHDT, YNNKEL (reference sequence). The V gene end was trimmed by 1 base and the J gene end by 7 bases; junction bases not matched to a gene: 4. The CDR3 spans 15 residues. The CDR3 bases are TGTGCCAGCAGCCAAGGAGGGGGCCGGAATTCACCCCTCCACTTT. It translates to CASSQGGGRNSPLHF.

J is TRBJ1-6 and V is TRBV6-5, with TRBD1 as a possible D gene (5 bases). This CDR3 has 16 residues. V was shortened by 0 bases and J by 7 bases, with 13 bases between the two germline ends. CDR1 and CDR2 (germline): MNHEY, SVGAGI. The CDR3 nucleotides are TGTGCCAGCAGTTACTCTGCAGGGCGAGAAAATTCACCCCTCCACTTT. The encoded protein is CASSYSAGRENSPLHF.

The chain employs TRBV6-5 and TRBJ2-7; D ambiguous. The V and J ends lost 2 bases and 2 bases respectively, with 10 bases between them. The CDR3 totals 14 residues. Germline V gene data show CDR1 as MNHEY and CDR2 as SVGAGI. The CDR3 region has the DNA TGTGCCAGCAGTTACAACAGCGAGGCCTACGAGCAGTACTTC. This codes for CASSYNSEAYEQYF.

CDR3 loop: CAWRVFSGNTIYF. CDR3 coding DNA: TGTGCCTGGAGAGTTTTCTCTGGAAACACCATATATTTT. The rearrangement uses TRBV30 and TRBJ1-3; D unresolved. Per the germline V gene, CDR1 is GTSNPN and CDR2 is SVGIG (reference sequence). This CDR3 is built from 13 residues. V lost 3 bases, J lost 0 bases, and 6 bases lay in between.

The rearrangement joins TRBV3-1 (or the pseudogene TRBV3-2) to TRBJ1-6; D is perhaps TRBD1 (5 bases). Germline CDR1 reads LGHDT; CDR2 reads YNNKEL (reference sequence). CDR3 length: 18 amino acids. V was clipped by 5 bases and J by 3 bases, with 20 bases between them. The CDR3 protein is CASSDDERGLLYNSPLHF. In DNA form, the CDR3 reads TGTGCCAGCAGCGACGACGAAAGGGGCCTACTCTATAATTCACCCCTCCACTTT.

This clone was counted a single time. The chain carries TRBV7-3 and TRBJ2-6; D unclear. Between the trimmed V and J ends, which lost 3 bases and 0 bases, there was a span of 6 bases. This CDR3 has 15 amino acids. Germline V gene sequence: CDR1 SGHTA, CDR2 FQGTGA. The CDR3 nucleotides read TGTGCCAGCAGCTTTCGAAACTCTGGGGCCAACGTCCTGACTTTC. Residues: CASSFRNSGANVLTF.

The V call is TRBV7-2, the J call TRBJ1-2, with D unresolved. Germline assignment: CDR1 SGHTA and CDR2 FQGNSA. The CDR3 sequence is 14 residues long. Deletions cut 1 base from V and 5 bases from J, with 11 bases between. The CDR3 nucleotides are TGTGCCAGCAGCTTAGACCAGACTAGTTATGGCTACACCTTC. It encodes CASSLDQTSYGYTF.

Worth noting for this clone: The junction departs from the called germline gene at one end, perhaps through a read error. The rearrangement uses TRBV7-7 and TRBJ1-4; a possible D gene is TRBD1 (5 bases). Germline lookup yields CDR1 SSHAT and CDR2 FNYEAQ (reference sequence). The CDR3 spans 13 residues. The CDR3 bases are TGTGCTAGCAGCCCGGGGACCGATGAAAAACTGTTTTTT. Protein sequence: CASSPGTDEKLFF.

This chain joins TRBV12-5 and TRBJ1-5; no firm D call. With 3 bases removed from V and 0 bases from J, the gap between germline ends came to 21 bases. This CDR3 comprises 19 residues. Per germline, CDR1 LGHNT and CDR2 FRNRAP. The CDR3 region is CASGFPLLRSFYSNQPQHF. DNA for the CDR3: TGTGCTAGTGGTTTTCCCCTCCTTCGAAGCTTCTATAGCAATCAGCCCCAGCATTTT.

This clone was seen a handful of times. V gene TRBV6-6 combines with J gene TRBJ2-5, with D perhaps TRBD2 (5 bases). Germline lookup yields CDR1 MNHNY and CDR2 SVGAGI (reference sequence). This CDR3 spans 13 amino acids. Deletions cut 0 bases from V and 5 bases from J, with 7 bases between. The CDR3 reads CASSYSPGETQYF. CDR3 bases: TGTGCCAGCAGTTACTCTCCGGGGGAGACCCAGTACTTC.

This clone was seen a handful of times. The CDR3 bases are TGTGCCAGCAGTCGAGAACAGGGAGCGAATCAGCCCCAGCATTTT. It translates to CASSREQGANQPQHF. J is TRBJ1-5 and V is TRBV2, with a tentative D call TRBD1 (6 bases). The CDR3 extends over 15 amino acids. Per germline, CDR1 SNHLY and CDR2 FYNNEI. Trimming took off 5 bases at V and 4 bases at J, with 15 bases between the two ends.

This chain uses TRBV6-6 with TRBJ2-4, with unresolved D. CDR1 MNHNY and CDR2 SVGAGI come from the germline V gene (reference sequence). This CDR3 region has 14 residues. Trimming removed 5 bases from V and 5 bases from J, with 13 bases in between. CDR3 DNA: TGTGCCAGCAGTCCCTCCTATACGGAAAACATTCAGTACTTC. Amino acids: CASSPSYTENIQYF.

This clone was observed a handful of times. The chain carries TRBV6-1 and TRBJ2-2, with TRBD2 identical over 9 bases. The CDR3 totals 18 residues. Trimming removed 4 bases from V and 7 bases from J; junction bases left unmatched: 16. Germline V gives CDR1 MNHNS, CDR2 SASEGT. The CDR3 spells CASSADLISGSRVGELFF. As DNA, the CDR3 is TGTGCCAGCAGTGCGGACCTCATTAGCGGGAGTCGGGTCGGGGAGCTGTTTTTT.

The J gene is TRBJ1-6, the V gene TRBV5-6, with 8 bases aligning to TRBD1. The CDR3 contains 14 residues. Germline V lookup: CDR1 SGHDT, CDR2 YYEEEE. The trim removed 4 bases at V and 6 bases at J, leaving 3 bases unmatched. DNA for the CDR3: TGTGCCAGCAGCCCAGACAGGGGTAATTCACCCCTCCACTTT. Translating it yields CASSPDRGNSPLHF.

A single count supports this clone. The chain links TRBV28 to TRBJ2-7, with 7 bases matching TRBD1. This CDR3 has 15 amino acids. The germline V gene encodes CDR1 MDHEN and CDR2 SYDVKM. The trim removed 5 bases at V and 2 bases at J, leaving 9 bases unmatched. The CDR3 loop is CASSPRDRLPYEQYF. DNA for the CDR3: TGTGCCAGCAGTCCCCGGGACAGACTACCCTACGAGCAGTACTTC.

The rearrangement links TRBV6-5 to TRBJ1-4; D not certain. V lost 11 bases, J lost 4 bases, and 14 bases lay in between. Germline V gene sequence: CDR1 MNHEY, CDR2 SVGAGI. The CDR3 loop spans 13 amino acids. The CDR3 region has the DNA TGTGCCGGTTCCGGGTCCCATAATGAAAAACTGTTTTTT. It codes for CAGSGSHNEKLFF.

The genes are TRBV11-1 and TRBJ2-5, with D possibly being TRBD2 (5 bases). V dropped 5 bases and J dropped 0 bases, with 13 bases sitting between them. Germline V gene sequence: CDR1 SGHAT, CDR2 FQDESV (reference sequence). The length of the CDR3 is 15 residues. CDR3 sequence (DNA): TGTGCCAGCAGCCCCGTGACGGACTACCAAGAGACCCAGTACTTC. This codes for CASSPVTDYQETQYF. Based on the CDR3 plus reference TRBV11-1 and TRBJ2-5, the full variable domain is EAEVAQSPRYKITEKSQAVAFWCDPISGHATLYWYRQILGQGPELLVQFQDESVVDDSQLPKDRFSAERLKGVDSTLKIQPAELGDSAMYLCASSPVTDYQETQYFGPGTRLLVL.

CDR3 nucleotide sequence: TGCAGCGTTGTCGTGGCGGGAGGAGCCACGGCCTACAATGAGCAGTTCTTC. Translating gives CSVVVAGGATAYNEQFF. V gene TRBV29-1 combines with J gene TRBJ2-1; 8 positions agree with TRBD2. The CDR3 is 17 residues long. The germline V gene encodes CDR1 SQVTM and CDR2 ANQGSEA. J gave up 2 bases and V 4 bases, and 13 bases lay outside the gene matches.

The chain combines TRBV5-1 with TRBJ2-3; D is perhaps TRBD2 (5 bases). CDR3 length: 15 amino acids. The germline V gene encodes CDR1 SGHRS and CDR2 YFSETQ. Trimming pared 1 base from V and 3 bases from J, leaving 12 bases between. The CDR3 DNA is TGCGCCAGCAGCTTGTCCAGCGGAACGACAGATACGCAGTATTTT. This encodes CASSLSSGTTDTQYF.

The chain carries TRBV11-2 and TRBJ1-2; D is possibly TRBD1 (6 bases). The CDR3 totals 13 residues. From germline, CDR1 is SGHAT and CDR2 FQNNGV. The V gene lost 3 bases and the J gene lost 5 bases, with 10 bases spanning the gap. The CDR3 is CASSFGQFYGYTF. The CDR3 coding sequence is TGTGCCAGCAGCTTCGGACAGTTTTATGGCTACACCTTC.

V gene TRBV2 combines with J gene TRBJ2-7; no clear D. The CDR3 has 11 residues. The germline gives CDR1 SNHLY, CDR2 FYNNEI. Trimming stripped 6 bases from V and 4 bases from J, with 7 bases between. This chain's CDR3 is CASRNGYEQYF. As DNA, the CDR3 is TGTGCCAGCAGAAATGGGTACGAGCAGTACTTC.

The V and J genes are TRBV11-2 and TRBJ1-6; D not certain. Trimming removed 1 base at V and 7 bases at J, with 8 bases between. CDR1 and CDR2 (germline): SGHAT, FQNNGV. The CDR3 consists of 14 residues. Here the CDR3 reads CASSLVDLNSPLHF. CDR3 bases: TGTGCCAGCAGCTTAGTGGATCTGAATTCACCCCTCCACTTT.

The chain recombines TRBV7-9 with TRBJ1-5, with 7 bases matching TRBD1. CDR1 is SEHNR and CDR2 is FQNEAQ in the germline V gene (reference sequence). There are 16 residues in the CDR3. The V segment lost 0 bases and the J segment 6 bases; nucleotides outside the gene matches: 8. In DNA form, the CDR3 reads TGTGCCAGCAGCTTAGCGGCGACAGGGCTCGGTCAGCCCCAGCATTTT. Its translation is CASSLAATGLGQPQHF.

This clone was seen repeatedly, ten times or more. Other DNA sequences in the same sample also yield this CDR3. The rearrangement links TRBV6-2 or TRBV6-3 to TRBJ1-1; D is undetermined. Germline assignment: CDR1 MNHEY and CDR2 SVGEGT. Trimming left V 2 bases short and J 4 bases short, with 5 bases between. The CDR3 extends over 12 amino acids. This CDR3 reads CASSYGGTEAFF. CDR3 DNA sequence: TGTGCCAGCAGTTACGGCGGCACTGAAGCTTTCTTT.

This rearrangement joins TRBV27 to TRBJ2-1; possible D gene TRBD1, 7 bases. The CDR3 runs 16 residues. V was shortened by 4 bases and J by 8 bases, with 21 bases between the two germline ends. Germline CDR1 and CDR2: MNHEY and SMNVEV (reference sequence). The CDR3 DNA reads as TGTGCCAGCAGTTCCATCCCCACACAGGGGAGGCATGAGCAGTTCTTC. This sequence encodes CASSSIPTQGRHEQFF.

This sequence joins TRBV7-2 and TRBJ2-2, with 10 bases that match TRBD2. V dropped 0 bases and J dropped 7; count of bases not matched to a gene: 8. This CDR3 contains 17 residues. Germline values: CDR1 SGHTA, CDR2 FQGNSA. The CDR3 here is CASSLAPAGGQGGELFF. The CDR3 DNA sequence: TGTGCCAGCAGCTTAGCTCCAGCGGGAGGGCAGGGCGGGGAGCTGTTTTTT.

This sequence joins TRBV3-1 (or the pseudogene TRBV3-2) and TRBJ2-1; D not resolved. This CDR3 region has 11 residues. V was trimmed by 4 bases and J by 7 bases, leaving 5 bases between them. Germline lookup yields CDR1 LGHDT and CDR2 YNNKEL (reference sequence). The CDR3 loop reads CASSRGNEQFF. CDR3 nucleotide sequence: TGTGCCAGCAGCCGAGGAAATGAGCAGTTCTTC.